The T cell receptor (beta chain) under discussion was sequenced for a study of blood T cell repertoires in COVID-19. Study-wide context: Acute and convalescent COVID-19 samples came from the United States, Italy and Spain. In each case, the material was cDNA or gDNA derived from T cells, B-cell-depleted T cells, or PBMCs.

The CDR3 loop spans 16 amino acids. The V gene lost 0 bases and the J gene lost 2 bases, with 14 bases spanning the gap. CDR1 is LGHDT, CDR2 YNNKEL, per germline (reference sequence). Recruitment covered 20 to 25 US areas and drew participants whose ages spanned roughly 18 to 89 years. TCRdb keeps only in-frame clones here, not all; method: immunoSEQ multiplex PCR. Of fewer than 400,000 clones listed, 85% are singletons. This receptor was obtained from a woman in her 30s who had been exposed to COVID-19. Sequenced sample: PBMCs or T cells enriched from blood (not recorded which). The chain joins TRBV3-1 (or the pseudogene TRBV3-2) to TRBJ2-7; D gene unclear. This chain's CDR3 is CASSQESSLNAYEQYF. The CDR3 DNA reads as TGTGCCAGCAGCCAAGAATCTAGTCTAAATGCCTACGAGCAGTACTTC.